Detailed here is one T cell receptor beta chain. The target antigen is unknown. The data are from a study of OX40 agonist ivuxolimab in advanced cancers. In the study overall: A diagnosis of hepatocellular carcinoma, melanoma, renal cell or head and neck cancer was present in dose-escalation patients. Age averaged about 60 years (range about 23 to 80), and more than 80% were male. Points from the study as a whole: Some nonresponders additionally presented with little normalized T-cell clonal expansion. The study found that CD8+ T cells averaged more expanded clones than CD4+.

Produced via immunoSEQ multiplex PCR; TCRdb's table is partial and in-frame only. The sample lists 40,000 to 55,000 clones, about 90% occurring once. From germline, CDR1 is LGHNT and CDR2 FRNRAP. V lost 4 bases, J lost 1 base, and 20 bases lay in between. This CDR3 is 18 amino acids long. The chain employs TRBV12-5 and TRBJ2-4, with D unclear. Sequenced material: CD4+ or CD8+ T cells sorted from blood, taken in a trial of the OX40 agonist ivuxolimab. The source of this sequence is an adult with an advanced solid tumor such as melanoma, head and neck, liver or kidney cancer. CDR3 amino acids: CASGSFRDVNLAKNIQYF. The CDR3 region has the DNA TGTGCTAGTGGTTCATTCCGAGACGTAAACCTGGCCAAAAACATTCAGTACTTC. Variable domain in full (rest from reference TRBV12-5 and TRBJ2-4): DARVTQTPRHKVTEMGQEVTMRCQPILGHNTVFWYRQTMMQGLELLAYFRNRAPLDDSGMPKDRFSAEMPDATLATLKIQPSEPRDSAVYFCASGSFRDVNLAKNIQYFGAGTRLSVL.